The 20 T cell receptor beta chains below all came from one sample that was sequenced in a study of T cell clones after liver transplantation. TCRdb's table, derived via immunoSEQ multiplex PCR, lists solely in-frame clones and lacks some. There are 75,000 to 100,000 clones in the sample; about 82% occur only once, and less than 0.6% lies in the top ten. The input for sequencing was CD4+ T cells from blood, taken roughly 3.5 years after liver transplant. The receptors were gathered from a human patient who received a liver transplant. Certain T cells may be donor cells from the graft.

CDR3 nucleotides: TGTGCCAGCTCACCAGGCCTTGGGGCTGAAAAACTGTTTTTT. Its translation is CASSPGLGAEKLFF. This chain connects TRBV18 to TRBJ1-4, with D possibly matching TRBD1 (5 bases). The CDR3 spans 14 residues. From germline, CDR1 is KGHSH and CDR2 LQKENI. V was cut by 2 bases and J by 7 bases, with 11 bases left in between.

The chain uses TRBV27 and TRBJ2-1, with D perhaps matching TRBD1 (5 bases). This CDR3 is built from 14 residues. CDR1 and CDR2 (germline): MNHEY, SMNVEV (reference sequence). Trimming shortened V by 5 bases and J by 6 bases, and 14 bases separated the two germline ends. The DNA of the CDR3 is TGTGCCAGCAGTCTACAGGTTGCCGGCAATGAGCAGTTCTTC. It encodes CASSLQVAGNEQFF.

This clone was seen a handful of times. This chain links TRBV29-1 with TRBJ2-5; weak D call: TRBD1 (5 bases). The CDR3 has 16 residues. CDR1 and CDR2 from the germline V gene are SQVTM and ANQGSEA. V was cut by 0 bases and J by 3 bases, with 17 bases left in between. CDR3 sequence reads: CSVEDLWSRQKETQYF. CDR3 DNA sequence: TGCAGCGTTGAAGATCTGTGGTCGCGACAGAAAGAGACCCAGTACTTC.

This rearrangement joins TRBV7-9 to TRBJ2-3; 10 bases are a match to TRBD2. After removal of 1 base from V and 4 bases from J, the junction contained 14 bases not matched to a gene. The CDR3 loop spans 19 amino acids. From germline, CDR1 is SEHNR and CDR2 FQNEAQ (reference sequence). The CDR3 protein is CASSLGLVSGRAGADTQYF. The CDR3 DNA sequence: TGTGCCAGCAGCTTAGGCCTGGTGAGCGGGAGGGCCGGCGCAGATACGCAGTATTTT.

The chain is built from TRBV6-6 and TRBJ2-7; the D gene is possibly TRBD1 (5 bases). Trimming took 4 bases from V and 2 from J, leaving 12 bases between them. This CDR3 contains 14 residues. CDR1 and CDR2 from the germline V gene are MNHNY and SVGAGI (reference sequence). The CDR3 loop reads CASSSTVATYEQYF. Written as DNA, the CDR3 is TGTGCCAGCAGTTCGACAGTTGCCACCTACGAGCAGTACTTC.

The chain employs TRBV2 and TRBJ1-2, with D unresolved. Per germline, CDR1 SNHLY and CDR2 FYNNEI. The V and J ends lost 4 bases and 7 bases respectively, with 10 bases between them. The CDR3 length is 12 residues. The CDR3 is CASSVQVPGYTF. The DNA for the CDR3 is TGTGCCAGCAGTGTCCAAGTCCCTGGCTACACCTTC.

This chain connects TRBV9 to TRBJ1-1, with TRBD1 matching 8 bases. The CDR3 length is 15 residues. V was clipped by 0 bases and J by 3 bases; unmatched bases: 4. In germline, CDR1 is SGDLS, CDR2 YYNGEE. CDR3 amino acids: CASSVGGQGDTEAFF. CDR3 nucleotide sequence: TGTGCCAGCAGCGTAGGAGGACAGGGCGACACTGAAGCTTTCTTT.

The rearrangement joins TRBV7-2 to TRBJ2-1, with D unclear. Trimming pared 8 bases from V and 4 bases from J, leaving 6 bases between. This CDR3 region has 11 residues. From germline, CDR1 is SGHTA and CDR2 FQGNSA. The CDR3 DNA follows: TGTGCCAGCGGGTCATACAATGAGCAGTTCTTC. Residues: CASGSYNEQFF.

V is TRBV5-1 and J is TRBJ2-5, with 11 bases matching TRBD2. J gave up 3 bases and V 4 bases, and 5 bases lay outside the gene matches. The CDR3 is made up of 15 amino acids. The germline CDR1 and CDR2 sequences are SGHRS and YFSETQ. CDR3 protein: CASSTQTSGKETQYF. CDR3 nucleotides: TGCGCCAGCAGCACGCAGACTAGCGGGAAAGAGACCCAGTACTTC.

CDR3 in amino acids: CASSYDGVGYTF. As DNA, the CDR3 is TGTGCCAGCAGTTACGACGGGGTGGGCTACACCTTC. The chain combines TRBV6-6 with TRBJ1-2; D gene uncertain. V was pared by 2 bases and J by 8 bases, with 9 bases between. Germline V gene sequence: CDR1 MNHNY, CDR2 SVGAGI (reference sequence). CDR3 length: 12 residues.

This clone appeared a few times. The rearrangement uses TRBV6-6 and TRBJ2-7; possibly TRBD2 for D (5 bases). V lost 7 bases, J lost 6 bases, and 22 bases lay in between. CDR3 length: 15 residues. In germline, CDR1 is MNHNY, CDR2 SVGAGI (reference sequence). The CDR3 protein is CASTPPAGTSGEQYF. Here the CDR3 DNA reads TGTGCCAGCACCCCCCCCGCAGGCACTAGTGGCGAGCAGTACTTC.

This clone has a handful of counts. This chain uses TRBV28 with TRBJ1-5; the match to TRBD1 covers 8 bases. This CDR3 is 16 amino acids long. CDR1 is MDHEN, CDR2 SYDVKM, per germline. Trimming took 6 bases from V and 1 from J; bases not matched to a gene: 8. DNA of the CDR3: TGTGCCAGCAGGGGCGGGACAGGTCGGAGCAATCAGCCCCAGCATTTT. This codes for CASRGGTGRSNQPQHF.

This clone was seen only a few times. This chain connects TRBV5-1 to TRBJ2-2; the D call may be TRBD1 or TRBD2 (5 bases each). The V end lost 2 bases, the J end lost 5 bases, and 19 bases lay between the germline ends. The CDR3 totals 17 residues. Germline V CDR1 and CDR2: SGHRS, YFSETQ. The CDR3 DNA reads as TGCGCCAGCAGCTTCAGAGGGGTTGGCGAAACTACCGGGGAGCTGTTTTTT. It specifies CASSFRGVGETTGELFF.

The rearrangement links TRBV29-1 to TRBJ1-2; D not resolved. Trimming took off 4 bases at V and 8 bases at J, with 11 bases between the two ends. Germline V lookup: CDR1 SQVTM, CDR2 ANQGSEA. The CDR3 contains 11 residues. CDR3 DNA: TGCAGCGTTGGTGGGAATTCGGGCTACACCTTC. It translates to CSVGGNSGYTF.

This clone was observed many times. The chain combines TRBV6-5 with TRBJ2-2; D unclear. CDR1 is MNHEY and CDR2 is SVGAGI in the germline V gene. V was pared by 6 bases and J by 4 bases, with 9 bases between. The CDR3 is 13 amino acids. CDR3 bases: TGTGCCAGCAGAAGGACCAGCACCGGGGAGCTGTTTTTT. It is translated as CASRRTSTGELFF.

The rearrangement joins TRBV28 to TRBJ2-7; D unclear. The V and J ends lost 7 bases and 6 bases respectively, with 16 bases between them. The CDR3 totals 13 residues. CDR1 and CDR2 from the germline V gene are MDHEN and SYDVKM. The CDR3 here is CASKALGPSEQYF. In DNA, the CDR3 is TGTGCCAGCAAGGCCTTAGGTCCCAGCGAGCAGTACTTC. The full variable domain, rest sourced from reference TRBV28 and TRBJ2-7, is DVKVTQSSRYLVKRTGEKVFLECVQDMDHENMFWYRQDPGLGLRLIYFSYDVKMKEKGDIPEGYSVSREKKERFSLILESASTNQTSMYLCASKALGPSEQYFGPGTRLTVT.

This clone was counted once. V gene TRBV6-5 combines with J gene TRBJ1-3; D is unclear. V was shortened by 7 bases and J by 0 bases, with 10 bases between the two germline ends. Germline CDR1 MNHEY, CDR2 SVGAGI. There are 14 residues in the CDR3. The CDR3 region has the DNA TGTGCCAGCACTTGGTCCCTCTCTGGAAACACCATATATTTT. The encoded protein is CASTWSLSGNTIYF.

The V and J genes are TRBV6-5 and TRBJ1-1; 9 bases match TRBD1. There are 14 residues in the CDR3. In germline, CDR1 is MNHEY, CDR2 SVGAGI. V trimming: 6 bases; J trimming: 0 bases; junction bases outside the gene matches: 2. The CDR3 spells CASSRDRVNTEAFF. The CDR3 DNA follows: TGTGCCAGCAGCCGGGACAGGGTGAACACTGAAGCTTTCTTT.

This sequence joins TRBV7-2 and TRBJ1-1; no firm D call. Germline V gene data show CDR1 as SGHTA and CDR2 as FQGNSA. Trimming shortened V by 2 bases and J by 1 base, and 5 bases separated the two germline ends. This CDR3 spans 13 amino acids. This CDR3 is CASSLSWNTEAFF. The CDR3, as DNA: TGTGCCAGCAGCTTATCGTGGAACACTGAAGCTTTCTTT.

This clone was counted only a few times. The chain carries TRBV7-8 and TRBJ2-1, with D unclear. The ends were cut back, 5 bases at V and 9 bases at J, with 11 bases in the middle. Germline V gene lookup returns CDR1 SGHVS and CDR2 FQNEAQ. CDR3 length: 12 amino acids. The chain's CDR3 is CASSPPHSEQFF. The DNA of the CDR3 is TGTGCCAGCAGCCCCCCTCATAGTGAGCAGTTCTTC.